This T cell receptor beta chain derives from a study of blood T cells in healthy people across ages. CDR1 is KGHSH, CDR2 LQKENI, per germline. The V gene lost 3 bases and the J gene lost 9 bases, with 18 bases spanning the gap. This CDR3 is built from 14 residues. Isolated per sample were at least 7 million PBMCs. Combining a sample-barcoded 5' primer with a J-beta primer mix, a second PCR ran for 7 to 11 cycles. MiXCR, run by TCRdb on the 5' RACE reads, gives a single entry per CDR3 protein. The profile shows fewer than 1 million distinct CDR3 sequences, more than 40% of them singletons. What was sequenced was blood. The chain links TRBV18 to TRBJ2-7; a possible D gene is TRBD2 (5 bases). The receptor was derived from a man aged 60 to 69 in good health. In nucleotides, the CDR3 is TGTGCCAGCTCACCCCCTGGGAGTAGGGTAGCGCAGTACTTC. Protein: CASSPPGSRVAQYF.